The clone carrying this TCR beta chain has a count of ten or more. The data stem from a study of T cells in Graves' hyperthyroidism and ophthalmopathy. Amplified TCR beta CDR3 regions derived from RNA transcripts. First-round RT-PCR with HTBI primers amplified the TCR CDR3 region. TCRdb reanalysed the multiplex PCR reads using MiXCR and keeps one entry per CDR3 protein. The sample shows roughly 650,000 distinct CDR3 sequences, approximately 16% of them seen only once. The CDR3 totals 14 residues. Germline V lookup: CDR1 SGHTA, CDR2 FQGTGA. Trimming took 2 bases from V and 2 from J, leaving 8 bases between them.

The source of this sequence is a woman aged 40-49 years with Graves' ophthalmopathy. Sequencing used blood. The rearrangement uses TRBV7-3 and TRBJ2-3, with a tentative D call TRBD2 (7 bases). CDR3 sequence: CASSLGGATDTQYF. The CDR3 DNA reads as TGTGCCAGCAGCTTAGGGGGGGCCACAGATACGCAGTATTTT.